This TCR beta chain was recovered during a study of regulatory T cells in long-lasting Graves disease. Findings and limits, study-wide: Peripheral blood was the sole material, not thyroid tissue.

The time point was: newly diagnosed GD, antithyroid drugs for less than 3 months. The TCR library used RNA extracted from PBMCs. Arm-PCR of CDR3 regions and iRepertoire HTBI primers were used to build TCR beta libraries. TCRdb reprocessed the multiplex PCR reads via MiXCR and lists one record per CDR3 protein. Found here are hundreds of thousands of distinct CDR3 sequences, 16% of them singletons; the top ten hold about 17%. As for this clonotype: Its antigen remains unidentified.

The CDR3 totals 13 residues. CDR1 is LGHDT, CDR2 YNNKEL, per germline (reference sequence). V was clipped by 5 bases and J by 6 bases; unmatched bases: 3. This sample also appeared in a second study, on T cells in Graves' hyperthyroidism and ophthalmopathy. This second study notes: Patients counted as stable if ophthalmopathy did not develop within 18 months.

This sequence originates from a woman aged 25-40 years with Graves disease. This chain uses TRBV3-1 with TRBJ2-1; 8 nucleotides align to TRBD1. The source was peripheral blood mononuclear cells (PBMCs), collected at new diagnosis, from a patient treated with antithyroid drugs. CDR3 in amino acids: CASSGTGTNEQFF. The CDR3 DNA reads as TGTGCCAGCAGCGGGACAGGCACCAATGAGCAGTTCTTC.